Following are 16 T cell receptor beta chains from one sample sequenced in a study of radiotherapy plus CTLA-4 blockade in lung cancer. Sequencing used immunoSEQ multiplex PCR; TCRdb keeps in-frame clones, though not all of them. The sample consists of 80,000 or so clones, about 79% of them appearing once. Sample: peripheral blood, taken from a patient treated with radiotherapy plus ipilimumab. The origin of the receptors is a human donor with non-small cell lung cancer who had a partial response to radiotherapy plus ipilimumab. Some clones in this sample may be carry-over from other donors' samples.

The chain recombines TRBV19 with TRBJ2-2; 12 bases align to TRBD1. The CDR3 consists of 18 residues. V shed 6 bases, J shed 3 bases, and the junction held 11 bases outside the gene matches. Per the germline V gene, CDR1 is LNHDA and CDR2 is SQIVND (reference sequence). The CDR3 nucleotides are TGTGCCAGTAGGACGAAGGGACAGGGGGCGTATGACACCGGGGAGCTGTTTTTT. It translates to CASRTKGQGAYDTGELFF.

The J gene is TRBJ2-1, the V gene TRBV2; 9 bases agree with TRBD2. V was clipped by 4 bases and J by 10 bases; unmatched bases: 11. The germline gives CDR1 SNHLY, CDR2 FYNNEI. This CDR3 region has 15 residues. DNA of the CDR3: TGTGCCAGCAGTGTTTCGCGGGGGGGCGGAGGGGAGCAGTTCTTC. Protein sequence: CASSVSRGGGGEQFF. Supplemented by reference TRBV2 and TRBJ2-1, the full variable domain reads EPEVTQTPSHQVTQMGQEVILRCVPISNHLYFYWYRQILGQKVEFLVSFYNNEISEKSEIFDDQFSVERPDGSNFTLKIRSTKLEDSAMYFCASSVSRGGGGEQFFGPGTRLTVL.

This chain connects TRBV6-5 to TRBJ1-1; D is possibly TRBD1 (5 bases). Germline values: CDR1 MNHEY, CDR2 SVGAGI. The CDR3 runs to 15 residues. Deletions cut 5 bases from V and 4 bases from J, with 17 bases between. CDR3 residues: CASSLGDFRGTEAFF. CDR3 DNA: TGTGCCAGCAGTCTTGGGGACTTTAGAGGCACTGAAGCTTTCTTT.

J is TRBJ2-2 and V is TRBV5-1; D not resolved. Germline V gene data show CDR1 as SGHRS and CDR2 as YFSETQ. The CDR3 is made up of 15 amino acids. Trimming removed 0 bases at V and 3 bases at J, with 9 bases between. The DNA for the CDR3 is TGCGCCAGCAGCTTGGGCACTCGGGACACCGGGGAGCTGTTTTTT. Translated, it gives CASSLGTRDTGELFF.

This clone was detected only a few times. J is TRBJ1-1 and V is TRBV5-1; possible D gene TRBD1, 5 bases. Trimming pared 4 bases from V and 10 bases from J, leaving 17 bases between. Looked up from germline, CDR1 is SGHRS and CDR2 is YFSETQ. The CDR3 consists of 13 residues. The CDR3 region is CASSPVTQGRAFF. The DNA for the CDR3 is TGCGCCAGCAGCCCCGTCACCCAGGGCAGAGCTTTCTTT.

This sequence joins TRBV5-1 and TRBJ2-6; unclear D gene. V gave up 4 bases and J gave up 2 bases, with 7 bases separating them. The CDR3 sequence is 14 residues long. Germline values: CDR1 SGHRS, CDR2 YFSETQ. The CDR3 DNA reads TGCGCCAGCAGCCTTTTAACTGGGGCCAACGTCCTGACTTTC. Translating it yields CASSLLTGANVLTF.

V gene TRBV18 combines with J gene TRBJ2-7; no reliable D call. Trimming removed 2 bases from V and 3 bases from J, with 8 bases in between. This CDR3 region has 13 residues. The germline V gene has CDR1 KGHSH and CDR2 LQKENI. This CDR3 reads CASSPSAFYEQYF. The CDR3 DNA sequence: TGTGCCAGCTCACCAAGCGCCTTCTACGAGCAGTACTTC.

The chain joins TRBV28 to TRBJ1-1; TRBD1 is a possible D gene (5 bases). V was trimmed by 6 bases and J by 1 base, leaving 9 bases between them. The CDR3 consists of 13 residues. Germline CDR1 is MDHEN and CDR2 is SYDVKM. CDR3 sequence reads: CASSYQGNTEAFF. The CDR3 region has the DNA TGTGCCAGCAGCTACCAGGGGAACACTGAAGCTTTCTTT. Drawing the rest from reference TRBV28 and TRBJ1-1, the complete variable domain is DVKVTQSSRYLVKRTGEKVFLECVQDMDHENMFWYRQDPGLGLRLIYFSYDVKMKEKGDIPEGYSVSREKKERFSLILESASTNQTSMYLCASSYQGNTEAFFGQGTRLTVV.

The rearrangement joins TRBV9 to TRBJ2-1; D remains unclear. V was clipped by 2 bases and J by 0 bases, with 6 bases between them. Germline lookup yields CDR1 SGDLS and CDR2 YYNGEE. The CDR3 contains 14 residues. The CDR3 loop is CASSVRSSYNEQFF. DNA of the CDR3: TGTGCCAGCAGCGTTAGGAGCTCCTACAATGAGCAGTTCTTC. Filled out from reference TRBV9 and TRBJ2-1, the complete variable domain reads DSGVTQTPKHLITATGQRVTLRCSPRSGDLSVYWYQQSLDQGLQFLIQYYNGEERAKGNILERFSAQQFPDLHSELNLSSLELGDSALYFCASSVRSSYNEQFFGPGTRLTVL.

This clone was seen a single time. The rearrangement links TRBV7-9 to TRBJ1-2, with D hard to call. V was cut by 5 bases and J by 8 bases, with 12 bases left in between. Per germline, CDR1 SEHNR and CDR2 FQNEAQ (reference sequence). The CDR3 spans 12 residues. As DNA, the CDR3 is TGTGCCAGCAGCCACGACGGGATCGGCTACACCTTC. It encodes CASSHDGIGYTF.

The chain links TRBV7-9 to TRBJ1-2; possibly TRBD1 for D (5 bases). Germline loops: CDR1 SEHNR, CDR2 FQNEAQ (reference sequence). The CDR3 contains 14 residues. V lost 5 bases, J lost 3 bases, and 13 bases lay in between. The CDR3 DNA is TGTGCCAGCAGCCCGGAGCCGGGGGACTATGGCTACACCTTC. Its protein is CASSPEPGDYGYTF.

This chain uses TRBV11-2 with TRBJ1-3; no clear D. The V gene's germline CDR1 is SGHAT and CDR2 FQNNGV. There are 15 residues in the CDR3. V was clipped by 0 bases and J by 5 bases, with 11 bases between them. CDR3 coding DNA: TGTGCCAGCAGCTTAGAACAGCCCGGGAGAAACACCATATATTTT. Its translation: CASSLEQPGRNTIYF. Supplemented by reference TRBV11-2 and TRBJ1-3, the full variable domain reads EAGVAQSPRYKIIEKRQSVAFWCNPISGHATLYWYQQILGQGPKLLIQFQNNGVVDDSQLPKDRFSAERLKGVDSTLKIQPAKLEDSAVYLCASSLEQPGRNTIYFGEGSWLTVV.

This clone was seen more than once but under ten times. V usage is TRBV10-3 and J usage is TRBJ2-1; 10 positions agree with TRBD2. Germline V gene sequence: CDR1 ENHRY, CDR2 SYGVKD. This CDR3 spans 16 amino acids. The ends lost 6 bases at V and 6 bases at J; junction bases unmatched: 11. CDR3 DNA sequence: TGTGCCATCAGCTGGGGGCTAGCGGGAGAGGGCAATGAGCAGTTCTTC. Amino acids: CAISWGLAGEGNEQFF.

In DNA form, the CDR3 reads TGTGCCAGCAAATTAGGCGGGGGGAACCAAGAGACCCAGTACTTC. Translation: CASKLGGGNQETQYF. This sequence joins TRBV28 and TRBJ2-5; 8 bases are a match to TRBD2. Germline V CDR1 and CDR2: MDHEN, SYDVKM. The CDR3 has 15 residues. With V trimmed by 7 bases and J by 0 bases, 7 bases remained unmatched.

The chain uses TRBV10-1 and TRBJ1-1; D is uncertain. Deletions cut 4 bases from V and 4 bases from J, with 16 bases between. The CDR3 length is 15 residues. The germline V gene has CDR1 WNHNN and CDR2 SYGVQD (reference sequence). Here the CDR3 DNA reads TGCGCCAGCAGTGCCTCTGGGAGAGGTGCCACTGAAGCTTTCTTT. Amino acid sequence: CASSASGRGATEAFF.

This clone was seen just once. This rearrangement joins TRBV5-1 to TRBJ2-5; a weak D match, TRBD2 (6 bases). CDR3 length: 13 amino acids. V was cut by 4 bases and J by 3 bases, with 10 bases left in between. In germline, CDR1 is SGHRS, CDR2 YFSETQ. CDR3 in amino acids: CASSREIKETQYF. The DNA for the CDR3 is TGCGCCAGCAGCCGGGAGATTAAAGAGACCCAGTACTTC.